The 14 T cell receptor beta chains presented below share a single source sample, sequenced in a study of blood T cells in healthy people across ages. The authors ran a second PCR of 7 to 11 cycles using a sample-barcoded 5' primer and a J-beta primer mix. TCRdb ran MiXCR on the 5' RACE reads and lists one entry per CDR3 protein. Here the sample spans 850,000 to 1,000,000 distinct CDR3 sequences, about 44% being singletons. The source material was blood. Every receptor here comes from a young man in good health.

The V and J genes are TRBV7-3 and TRBJ1-5; D gene unclear. The germline V gene has CDR1 SGHTA and CDR2 FQGTGA. The CDR3 extends over 13 amino acids. The germline V and J ends were trimmed by 4 bases and 7 bases, with 11 bases remaining between them. The CDR3 spells CASSSGSGQPQHF. The CDR3 DNA reads TGTGCCAGCAGCTCGGGCAGTGGCCAGCCCCAGCATTTT. The full variable domain, completed using reference TRBV7-3 and TRBJ1-5, is GAGVSQTPSNKVTEKGKYVELRCDPISGHTALYWYRQSLGQGPEFLIYFQGTGAADDSGLPNDRFFAVRPEGSVSTLKIQRTERGDSAVYLCASSSGSGQPQHFGDGTRLSIL.

V gene TRBV5-1 combines with J gene TRBJ1-2, with 7 bases matching TRBD1. The length of the CDR3 is 14 residues. V dropped 4 bases and J dropped 6; count of bases not matched to a gene: 9. The V gene's germline CDR1 is SGHRS and CDR2 YFSETQ. The CDR3: CASSLQGESDGYTF. CDR3 nucleotides: TGCGCCAGCAGCCTTCAGGGGGAGAGTGATGGCTACACCTTC.

J is TRBJ2-3 and V is TRBV2; maybe TRBD1 (5 bases). Germline assignment: CDR1 SNHLY and CDR2 FYNNEI. The CDR3 totals 13 residues. V was clipped by 3 bases and J by 6 bases, with 10 bases between them. CDR3 sequence: CASSDWSGDTQYF. The DNA for the CDR3 is TGTGCCAGCAGTGACTGGTCAGGGGATACGCAGTATTTT.

This clonotype was seen more than once but under ten times. This chain connects TRBV5-5 to TRBJ1-5; 9 nucleotides align to TRBD1. CDR1 is SGHKS, CDR2 YYEKEE, per germline (reference sequence). The CDR3 totals 15 residues. Trimming at V came to 4 bases and at J to 3 bases, leaving 5 bases not matched to a gene. CDR3 sequence: CASSRTGDNNQPQHF. DNA of the CDR3: TGTGCCAGCAGCCGGACAGGGGATAACAATCAGCCCCAGCATTTT.

The chain carries TRBV13 and TRBJ2-1; 7 bases map to TRBD1. The junction had 5 bases not matched to a gene; V was cut back by 0 bases and J by 3 bases. The CDR3 is 16 amino acids. Germline values: CDR1 PRHDT, CDR2 FYEKMQ (reference sequence). CDR3 DNA sequence: TGTGCCAGCAGCTTAGGCTGGACAGGTGACTACAATGAGCAGTTCTTC. Its protein product is CASSLGWTGDYNEQFF.

In DNA, the CDR3 is TGTGCCAGCAGCTTAATGGGCGATGGAAACACTGAAGCTTTCTTT. Translation: CASSLMGDGNTEAFF. The chain combines TRBV7-3 with TRBJ1-1; no reliable D call. The CDR3 extends over 15 amino acids. Between the trimmed V and J ends, which lost 1 base and 2 bases, there was a span of 11 bases. Germline assignment: CDR1 SGHTA and CDR2 FQGTGA.

This clonotype was detected only once. Germline is not matched at one junction end, which may reflect a read error. The chain links TRBV27 to TRBJ2-7; possible D gene TRBD2, 7 bases. The CDR3 totals 16 residues. Germline loops: CDR1 MNHEY, CDR2 SMNVEV (reference sequence). DNA of the CDR3: TGTGCCAGTAGTTCGTATAGGAGGGGGGGCGGCAATGAGCAGTACTTC. Translated, it gives CASSSYRRGGGNEQYF.

This chain uses TRBV4-1 with TRBJ1-5, with D perhaps matching TRBD1 (5 bases). The CDR3 has 18 amino acids. Trimming removed 0 bases from V and 0 bases from J, with 15 bases in between. Germline-derived CDR1 and CDR2 are MGHRA and YSYEKL. The CDR3 region has the DNA TGCGCCAGCAGCCAAGAATTGGGTGGGGGATATAGCAATCAGCCCCAGCATTTT. Encoded protein: CASSQELGGGYSNQPQHF.

A few counts support this clonotype. The CDR3 DNA sequence: TGCGCCAGCAGCCCCGCTAGTCACGGCACAGATACGCAGTATTTT. This gives the protein CASSPASHGTDTQYF. The rearrangement links TRBV5-1 to TRBJ2-3; the D is unclear. This CDR3 is 15 amino acids long. CDR1 SGHRS and CDR2 YFSETQ come from the germline V gene. Trimming shortened V by 4 bases and J by 1 base, and 13 bases separated the two germline ends. Full variable domain (remainder filled in from reference TRBV5-1 and TRBJ2-3): KAGVTQTPRYLIKTRGQQVTLSCSPISGHRSVSWYQQTPGQGLQFLFEYFSETQRNKGNFPGRFSGRQFSNSRSEMNVSTLELGDSALYLCASSPASHGTDTQYFGPGTRLTVL.

This clonotype came up a few times. The V call is TRBV11-3, the J call TRBJ2-4; 7 nucleotides match TRBD2. Losses at the gene ends were 3 bases for V and 0 bases for J; bases not matched to a gene: 14. The germline V gene encodes CDR1 SGHNT and CDR2 YENEEA. The CDR3 is 19 residues long. For the CDR3, the DNA is TGTGCCAGCAGCTTGGGGAAAGGACAAGCGGGGCGAGCCAAAAACATTCAGTACTTC. It is translated as CASSLGKGQAGRAKNIQYF.

V gene TRBV2 combines with J gene TRBJ2-5; perhaps TRBD1 as D (6 bases). The V end was cut by 5 bases, the J end by 11 bases, with 18 bases between. The CDR3 spans 13 residues. Germline V gene sequence: CDR1 SNHLY, CDR2 FYNNEI. The CDR3 spells CASSTTGAYKQYF. CDR3 bases: TGTGCCAGCAGTACGACAGGAGCCTACAAGCAGTACTTC.

The chain combines TRBV4-1 with TRBJ1-5; the match to TRBD1 covers 7 bases. CDR3 length equals 15 residues. V dropped 3 bases and J dropped 4; count of bases not matched to a gene: 6. Germline V gene sequence: CDR1 MGHRA, CDR2 YSYEKL. CDR3 DNA sequence: TGCGCCAGCAGCCATGACGACAGGGTTAATCAGCCCCAGCATTTT. Protein sequence: CASSHDDRVNQPQHF.

This clonotype was detected only a few times. The chain is built from TRBV4-1 and TRBJ1-2, with D unresolved. Trimming shortened V by 1 base and J by 8 bases, and 23 bases separated the two germline ends. The CDR3 is made up of 17 amino acids. Looked up from germline, CDR1 is MGHRA and CDR2 is YSYEKL. In DNA form, the CDR3 reads TGCGCCAGCAGCCAAGGCGTCCCTACGACTGCGGCTGGAGGCTACACCTTC. Translation gives CASSQGVPTTAAGGYTF.

The chain has TRBV6-2 or TRBV6-3 and TRBJ2-3; no clear D. This CDR3 spans 14 amino acids. Germline CDR1 and CDR2: MNHEY and SVGEGT. V was shortened by 0 bases and J by 0 bases, with 4 bases between the two germline ends. Written as DNA, the CDR3 is TGTGCCAGCAGTTACTCGACTAGCACAGATACGCAGTATTTT. Translating gives CASSYSTSTDTQYF.